The TCR beta chain under discussion was sequenced for a study of shared T cell receptors in the human thymus. This CDR3 region has 17 residues. The V gene lost 5 bases and the J gene lost 0 bases, with 17 bases spanning the gap. The germline gives CDR1 SGHVS, CDR2 FQNEAQ. Here immunoSEQ multiplex PCR was the method, and the copy in TCRdb shows in-frame clones only, minus some. The sample records about 380,000 clones, around 95% being singletons. The J gene is TRBJ1-5, the V gene TRBV7-8, with D unresolved. Sequencing was carried out using thymocytes. The receptor was derived from a human donor. The CDR3 DNA reads TGTGCCAGCAGCCCCCGGAGGAAATCCTTTAGCAATCAGCCCCAGCATTTT. Encoded protein: CASSPRRKSFSNQPQHF. Supplemented by reference TRBV7-8 and TRBJ1-5, the full variable domain reads GAGVSQSPRYKVAKRGQDVALRCDPISGHVSLFWYQQALGQGPEFLTYFQNEAQLDKSGLPSDRFFAERPEGSVSTLKIQRTQQEDSAVYLCASSPRRKSFSNQPQHFGDGTRLSIL.